This T cell receptor (beta chain) was profiled in a study of regulatory T cells in long-lasting Graves disease. Study summary: Antithyroid drug use was under 3 months in newly diagnosed Graves' patients.

Time point reported: newly diagnosed GD, antithyroid drugs for less than 3 months. RNA isolated from PBMCs was used to make the TCR library. Study-wide findings and caveats: Persistent Graves' patients showed less TCR diversity than newly diagnosed ones.

Worth noting for this clonotype: Its antigen is still unknown. A read error is possible here, since a much larger clone lies one base away.

The authors built TCR beta libraries using iRepertoire HTBI primers and Arm-PCR of CDR3 regions. TCRdb analysed the multiplex PCR reads with MiXCR anew, one entry per CDR3 protein. This sample has 320,000 or so distinct CDR3 sequences, with over 15% found just once. Per germline, CDR1 MNHNS and CDR2 SASEGT. V was trimmed by 5 bases and J by 6 bases, leaving 14 bases between them. The CDR3 is 14 residues long. This rearrangement joins TRBV6-1 to TRBJ1-5; D uncertain. Sequenced here: peripheral blood mononuclear cells (PBMCs), sampled at new diagnosis, from a patient treated with antithyroid drugs. The sequence was obtained from a female donor with Graves disease. The DNA of the CDR3 is TGTGCCAGCAGTTACACGGAGGGAAGTCAGCCCCAGCATTTT. Amino acid sequence: CASSYTEGSQPQHF.